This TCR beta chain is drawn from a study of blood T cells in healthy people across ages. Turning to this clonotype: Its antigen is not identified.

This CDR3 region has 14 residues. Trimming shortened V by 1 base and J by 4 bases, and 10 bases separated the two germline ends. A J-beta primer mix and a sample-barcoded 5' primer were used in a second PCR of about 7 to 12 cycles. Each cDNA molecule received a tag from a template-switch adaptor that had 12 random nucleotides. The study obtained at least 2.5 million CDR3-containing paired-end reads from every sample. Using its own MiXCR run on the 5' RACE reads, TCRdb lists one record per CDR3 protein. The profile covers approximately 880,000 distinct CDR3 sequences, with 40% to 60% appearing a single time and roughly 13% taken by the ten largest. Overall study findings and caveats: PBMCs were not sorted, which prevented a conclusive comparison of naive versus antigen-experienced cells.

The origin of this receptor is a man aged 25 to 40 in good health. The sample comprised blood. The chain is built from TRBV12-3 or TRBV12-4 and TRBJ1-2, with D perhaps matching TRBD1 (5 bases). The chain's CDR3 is CASSLVGGVYGYTF. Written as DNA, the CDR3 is TGTGCCAGCAGTTTAGTGGGGGGAGTCTATGGCTACACCTTC.